These 3 T cell receptor beta chains originate from one sample sequenced in a study of identifying expanded T cells in peripheral blood. Produced via immunoSEQ multiplex PCR; TCRdb's table is partial and in-frame only. The table has around 91,000 clones, about 87% seen once. The source material was blood. These receptors originate from a person aged 18 to 69 in good health.

This clone was counted a single time. This sequence joins TRBV7-9 and TRBJ1-5; TRBD1 agrees at 9 bases. Per germline, CDR1 SEHNR and CDR2 FQNEAQ (reference sequence). The CDR3 has 16 residues. Unmatched junction bases numbered 5, after V lost 2 bases and J lost 3 bases. CDR3 DNA: TGTGCCAGCAGCTTAACAGGGGGCGGTTCCAATCAGCCCCAGCATTTT. Translation gives CASSLTGGGSNQPQHF.

V gene TRBV11-2 combines with J gene TRBJ1-1; 7 bases are shared with TRBD1. Trimming at V came to 6 bases and at J to 1 base, leaving 5 bases not matched to a gene. Germline CDR1 reads SGHAT; CDR2 reads FQNNGV. The length of the CDR3 is 14 residues. The chain's CDR3 is CASRYGQENTEAFF. CDR3 DNA sequence: TGTGCCAGCAGATACGGACAGGAGAACACTGAAGCTTTCTTT.

The table lists this clone with a count of one. The chain combines TRBV7-2 with TRBJ2-1; TRBD2 aligns across 10 bases. After removal of 8 bases from V and 0 bases from J, the junction contained 7 bases not matched to a gene. Germline CDR1 SGHTA, CDR2 FQGNSA. This CDR3 is 16 amino acids long. The CDR3, as DNA: TGTGCCAGCCGAGCAGCGGGAGGGTACTCCTACAATGAGCAGTTCTTC. It is translated as CASRAAGGYSYNEQFF. Together with reference TRBV7-2 and TRBJ2-1, the CDR3 gives the full variable domain: GAGVSQSPSNKVTEKGKDVELRCDPISGHTALYWYRQSLGQGLEFLIYFQGNSAPDKSGLPSDRFSAERTGGSVSTLTIQRTQQEDSAVYLCASRAAGGYSYNEQFFGPGTRLTVL.